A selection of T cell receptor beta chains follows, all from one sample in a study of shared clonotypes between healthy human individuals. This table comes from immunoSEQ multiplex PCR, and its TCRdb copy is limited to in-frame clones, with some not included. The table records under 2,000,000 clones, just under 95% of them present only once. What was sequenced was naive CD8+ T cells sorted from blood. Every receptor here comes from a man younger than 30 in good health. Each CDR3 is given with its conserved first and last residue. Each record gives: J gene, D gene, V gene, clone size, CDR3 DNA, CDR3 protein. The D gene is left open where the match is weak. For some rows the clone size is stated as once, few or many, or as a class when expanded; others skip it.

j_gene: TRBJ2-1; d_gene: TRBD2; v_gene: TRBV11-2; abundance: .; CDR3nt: TGTGCCAGCAGCTTCTTGGCGGGAGGATACAATGAGCAGTTCTTC; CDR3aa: CASSFLAGGYNEQFF
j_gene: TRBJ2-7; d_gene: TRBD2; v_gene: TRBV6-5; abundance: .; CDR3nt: TGTGCCAGCGCCTCCGGGACTAGCAGCTACGAGCAGTACTTC; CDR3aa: CASASGTSSYEQYF
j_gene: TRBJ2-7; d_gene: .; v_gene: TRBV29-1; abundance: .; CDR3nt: TGCAGCGTTGATTACGGGAGCGAGCAGTACTTC; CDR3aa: CSVDYGSEQYF
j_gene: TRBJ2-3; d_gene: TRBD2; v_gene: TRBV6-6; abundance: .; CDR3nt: TGTGCCAGCAGTTCTCGACTAGCGGGAGGCACAGATACGCAGTATTTT; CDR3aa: CASSSRLAGGTDTQYF
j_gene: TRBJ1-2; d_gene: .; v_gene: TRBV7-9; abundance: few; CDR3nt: TGTGCCAGCAGCTCCCCGGGGGATGGTGGCTACACCTTC; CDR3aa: CASSSPGDGGYTF
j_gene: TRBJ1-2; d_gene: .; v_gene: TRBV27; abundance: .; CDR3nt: TGTGCCAGCAGTTTACAGGGGCCCCTTAACTATGGCTACACCTTC; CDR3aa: CASSLQGPLNYGYTF
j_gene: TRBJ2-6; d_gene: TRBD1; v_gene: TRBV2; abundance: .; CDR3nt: TGTGCCAGGGGGGACAGTGCGCAAAGGGCCAACGTCCTGACTTTC; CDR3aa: CARGDSAQRANVLTF
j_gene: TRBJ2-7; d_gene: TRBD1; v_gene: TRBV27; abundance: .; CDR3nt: TGTGCCAGCAGTCCTCTATGGGGACAGGAACTTTACGAGCAGTACTTC; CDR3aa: CASSPLWGQELYEQYF
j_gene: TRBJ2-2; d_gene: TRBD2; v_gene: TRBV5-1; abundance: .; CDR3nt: TGCGCCAGCAGCTTGACCCCTAGCGGGGGAGGAACCGGGGAGCTGTTTTTT; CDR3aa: CASSLTPSGGGTGELFF
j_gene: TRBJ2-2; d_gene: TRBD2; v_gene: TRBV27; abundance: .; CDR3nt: TGTGCCAGCACCCTCGGCGGGGGAACCGGGGAGCTGTTTTTT; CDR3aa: CASTLGGGTGELFF
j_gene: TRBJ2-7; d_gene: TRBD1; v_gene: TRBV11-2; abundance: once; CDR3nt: TGTGCCAGCAGCTTAGTCTCCGGGACAGGGGTGTACGAGCAGTACTTC; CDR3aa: CASSLVSGTGVYEQYF
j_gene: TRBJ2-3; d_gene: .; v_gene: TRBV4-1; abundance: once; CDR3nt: TGCGCCAGCAGCCCCCCCGGGGCTAGCACAGATACGCAGTATTTT; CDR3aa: CASSPPGASTDTQYF
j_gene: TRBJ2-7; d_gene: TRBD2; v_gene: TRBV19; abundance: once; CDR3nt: TGTGCCAGTAGTGAGGGACTAGCGGCCTACGAGCAGTACTTC; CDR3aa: CASSEGLAAYEQYF
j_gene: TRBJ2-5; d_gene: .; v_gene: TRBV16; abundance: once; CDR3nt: TGTGCCAGCAGCCAATCCAGGGGAATTCAAGAGACCCAGTACTTC; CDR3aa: CASSQSRGIQETQYF
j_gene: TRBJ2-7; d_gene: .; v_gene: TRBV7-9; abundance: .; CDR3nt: TGTGCCAGCAGCTTCGGGCTGAACTACGAGCAGTACTTC; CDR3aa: CASSFGLNYEQYF
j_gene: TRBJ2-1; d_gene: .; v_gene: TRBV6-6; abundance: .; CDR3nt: TGTGCCAGCAGTTTCGACAGTTACAATGAGCAGTTCTTC; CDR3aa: CASSFDSYNEQFF
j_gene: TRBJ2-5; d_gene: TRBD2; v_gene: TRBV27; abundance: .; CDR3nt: TGTGCCAGCAGTTACCTAGCGGGACAAGAGACCCAGTACTTC; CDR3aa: CASSYLAGQETQYF
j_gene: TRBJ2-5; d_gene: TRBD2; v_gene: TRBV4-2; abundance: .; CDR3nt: TGTGCCAGCAGCCAAGTTCTAGCGGGGGGGCAGGTGTTCGAGACCCAGCACTTC; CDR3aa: CASSQVLAGGQVFETQHF
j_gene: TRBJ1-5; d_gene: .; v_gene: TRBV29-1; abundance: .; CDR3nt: TGCAGCGTTGAAGAGGGGGTGGGCCAGCCCCAGCATTTT; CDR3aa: CSVEEGVGQPQHF
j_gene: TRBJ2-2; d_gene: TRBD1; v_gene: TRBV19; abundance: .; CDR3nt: TGTGCCAGTAGTACCCCTAGACAGGGGGCCGGGGAGCTGTTTTTT; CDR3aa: CASSTPRQGAGELFF
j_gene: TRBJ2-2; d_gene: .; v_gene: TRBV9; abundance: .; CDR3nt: TGTGCCAGCAGCGTCGGAGGGACCGGGGAGCTGTTTTTT; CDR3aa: CASSVGGTGELFF
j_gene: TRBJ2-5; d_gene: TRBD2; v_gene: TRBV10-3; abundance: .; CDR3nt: TGTGCCATCAGTGAGTCTCGGGAGGACGAGACCCAGTACTTC; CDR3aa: CAISESREDETQYF
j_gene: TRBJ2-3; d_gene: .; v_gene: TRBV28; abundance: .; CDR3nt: TGTGCCAGCAGTTTAGTGGGAACGCAGTATTTT; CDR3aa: CASSLVGTQYF
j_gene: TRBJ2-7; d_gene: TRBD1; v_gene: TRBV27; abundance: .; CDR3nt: TGTGCCACCTTGGACAGGGTCCGGGACGAGCAGTACTTC; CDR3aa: CATLDRVRDEQYF
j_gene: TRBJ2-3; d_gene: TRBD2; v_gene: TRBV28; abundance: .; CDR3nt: TGTGCCAGCGGCCCCATAGCGGGGGAGGACACAGATACGCAGTATTTT; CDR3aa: CASGPIAGEDTDTQYF
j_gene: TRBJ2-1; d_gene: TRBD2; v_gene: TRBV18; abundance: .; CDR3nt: TGTGCCAGCTCACCGTGGCGGGGGGGTAACTACAATGAGCAGTTCTTC; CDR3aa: CASSPWRGGNYNEQFF
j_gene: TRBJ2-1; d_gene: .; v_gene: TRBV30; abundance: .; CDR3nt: TGTGCCTGGAGTGATCTAGCGAATGAGCAGTTCTTC; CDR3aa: CAWSDLANEQFF
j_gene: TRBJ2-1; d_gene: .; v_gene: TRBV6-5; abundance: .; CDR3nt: TGTGCCAGCAGCCCCTCGGGTCCTTACAATGAGCAGTTCTTC; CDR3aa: CASSPSGPYNEQFF
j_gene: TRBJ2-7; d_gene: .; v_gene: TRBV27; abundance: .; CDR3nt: TGTGCCAGCAGTTTGACGAGAGGGGGGGTCGAGCAGTACTTC; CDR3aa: CASSLTRGGVEQYF
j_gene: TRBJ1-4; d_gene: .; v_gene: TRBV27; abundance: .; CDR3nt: TGTGCCAGCCGGGGTACCGAGGGGGAAAAACTGTTTTTT; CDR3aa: CASRGTEGEKLFF
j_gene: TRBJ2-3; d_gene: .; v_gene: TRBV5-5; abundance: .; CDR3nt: TGTGCCAGCAGCTTGGAATCCCGGGATGATACGCAGTATTTT; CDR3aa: CASSLESRDDTQYF
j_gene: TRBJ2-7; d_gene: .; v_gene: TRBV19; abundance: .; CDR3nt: TGTGCCAGTAGCCCCACAGACTGGGAGATATCCTACGAGCAGTACTTC; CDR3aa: CASSPTDWEISYEQYF
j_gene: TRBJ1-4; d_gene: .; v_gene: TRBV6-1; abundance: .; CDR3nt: TGTGCCAGCAGTGAATCGGCAGGATCTAATGAAAAACTGTTTTTT; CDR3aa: CASSESAGSNEKLFF
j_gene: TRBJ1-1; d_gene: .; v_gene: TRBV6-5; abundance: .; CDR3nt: TGTGCCAGCAGTTACACAGAAGACACTGAAGCTTTCTTT; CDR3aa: CASSYTEDTEAFF
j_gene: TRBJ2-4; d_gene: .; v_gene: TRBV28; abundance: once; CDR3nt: TGTGCCAGCTCAAGCAGGGGATGGGAAAACATTCAGTACTTC; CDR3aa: CASSSRGWENIQYF
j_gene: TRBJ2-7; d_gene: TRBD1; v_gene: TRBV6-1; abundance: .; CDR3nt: TGTGCCAGCAGTGGGGACAGGGGGCCCATCTACGAGCAGTACTTC; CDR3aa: CASSGDRGPIYEQYF
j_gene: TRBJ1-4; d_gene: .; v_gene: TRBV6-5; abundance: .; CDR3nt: TGTGCCAGCAGTTACTCGGATCTTGATAATGAAAAACTGTTTTTT; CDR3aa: CASSYSDLDNEKLFF
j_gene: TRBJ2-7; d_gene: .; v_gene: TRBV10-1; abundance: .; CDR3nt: TGCGCCAGCAGTGTTGGGGGGCCCGAGCAGTACTTC; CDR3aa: CASSVGGPEQYF
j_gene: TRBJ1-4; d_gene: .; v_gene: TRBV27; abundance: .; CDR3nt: TGTGCCTCACGGGGTTGGGGAGCTAATGAAAAACTGTTTTTT; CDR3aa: CASRGWGANEKLFF
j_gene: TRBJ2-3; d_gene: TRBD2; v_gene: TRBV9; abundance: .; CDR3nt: TGTGCCAGCAGCGTAGTGTCTAGCGGGGTCGCAGATACGCAGTATTTT; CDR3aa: CASSVVSSGVADTQYF
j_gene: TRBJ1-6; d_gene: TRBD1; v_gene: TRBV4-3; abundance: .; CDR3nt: TGCGCCAGCAGCCAAGAAAAGGGGGCCAGCTATAATTCACCCCTCCACTTT; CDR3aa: CASSQEKGASYNSPLHF